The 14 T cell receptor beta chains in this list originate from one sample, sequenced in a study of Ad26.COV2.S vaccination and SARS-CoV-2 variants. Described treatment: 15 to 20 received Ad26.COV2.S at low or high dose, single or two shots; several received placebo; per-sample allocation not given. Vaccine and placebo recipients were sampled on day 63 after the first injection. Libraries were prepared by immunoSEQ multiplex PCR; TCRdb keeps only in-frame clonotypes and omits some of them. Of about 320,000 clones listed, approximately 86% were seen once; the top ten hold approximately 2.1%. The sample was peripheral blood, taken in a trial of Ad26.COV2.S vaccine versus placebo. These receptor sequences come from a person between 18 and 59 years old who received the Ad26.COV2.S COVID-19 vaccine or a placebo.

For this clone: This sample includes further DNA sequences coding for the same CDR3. The CDR3 loop reads CASSRSTDTQYF. The CDR3 region has the DNA TGTGCCAGCAGTCGAAGCACAGATACGCAGTATTTT. The chain uses TRBV12-3 or TRBV12-4 and TRBJ2-3; D is unresolved. This CDR3 region has 12 residues. The germline V and J ends were trimmed by 5 bases and 0 bases, with 3 bases remaining between them.

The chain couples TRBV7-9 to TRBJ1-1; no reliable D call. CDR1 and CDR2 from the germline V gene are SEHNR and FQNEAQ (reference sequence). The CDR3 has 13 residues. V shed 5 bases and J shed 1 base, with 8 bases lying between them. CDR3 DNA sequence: TGTGCCAGCAGCCCCCCCGGGAACACTGAAGCTTTCTTT. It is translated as CASSPPGNTEAFF.

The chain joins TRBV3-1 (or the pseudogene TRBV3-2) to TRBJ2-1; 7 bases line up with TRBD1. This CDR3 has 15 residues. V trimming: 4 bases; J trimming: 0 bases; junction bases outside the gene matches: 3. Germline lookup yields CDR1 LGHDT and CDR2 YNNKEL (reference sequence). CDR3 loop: CASSPTGSSYNEQFF. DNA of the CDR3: TGTGCCAGCAGCCCGACAGGGAGCTCCTACAATGAGCAGTTCTTC.

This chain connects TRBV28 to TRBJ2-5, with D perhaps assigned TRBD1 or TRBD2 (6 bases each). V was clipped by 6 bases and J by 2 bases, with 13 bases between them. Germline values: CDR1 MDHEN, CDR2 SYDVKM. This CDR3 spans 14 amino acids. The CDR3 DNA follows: TGTGCCAGCAGCCGAGGGGGGTTACAAGAGACCCAGTACTTC. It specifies CASSRGGLQETQYF.

This chain's CDR3 is CASSSRTRGEQYF. The CDR3 DNA is TGTGCCAGCAGTAGTAGGACCAGGGGCGAGCAGTACTTC. The rearrangement uses TRBV6-5 and TRBJ2-7, with D perhaps matching TRBD1 (6 bases). The germline gives CDR1 MNHEY, CDR2 SVGAGI. The V gene lost 5 bases and the J gene lost 6 bases, with 14 bases spanning the gap. The CDR3 extends over 13 amino acids.

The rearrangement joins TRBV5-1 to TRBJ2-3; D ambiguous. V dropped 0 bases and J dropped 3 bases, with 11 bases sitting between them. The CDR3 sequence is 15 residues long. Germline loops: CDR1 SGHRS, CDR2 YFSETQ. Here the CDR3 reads CASSLDYGPTDTQYF. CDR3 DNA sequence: TGCGCCAGCAGCTTGGATTACGGACCTACAGATACGCAGTATTTT.

This chain's CDR3 is CASSSSLMGRGGEQYF. In DNA, the CDR3 is TGTGCCAGCAGCTCTTCACTAATGGGGAGGGGCGGGGAGCAGTACTTC. The chain links TRBV9 to TRBJ2-7; 7 positions match TRBD2. After removal of 4 bases from V and 7 bases from J, the junction contained 17 bases not matched to a gene. The CDR3 is made up of 16 amino acids. From germline, CDR1 is SGDLS and CDR2 YYNGEE.

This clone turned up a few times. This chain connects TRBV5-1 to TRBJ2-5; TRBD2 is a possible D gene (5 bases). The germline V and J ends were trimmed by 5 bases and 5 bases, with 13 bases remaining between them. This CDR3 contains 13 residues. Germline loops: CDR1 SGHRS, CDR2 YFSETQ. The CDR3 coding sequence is TGCGCCAGCAGACCCTGGCGGGTTGAGACCCAGTACTTC. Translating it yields CASRPWRVETQYF. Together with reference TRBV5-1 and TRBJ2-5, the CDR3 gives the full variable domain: KAGVTQTPRYLIKTRGQQVTLSCSPISGHRSVSWYQQTPGQGLQFLFEYFSETQRNKGNFPGRFSGRQFSNSRSEMNVSTLELGDSALYLCASRPWRVETQYFGPGTRLLVL.

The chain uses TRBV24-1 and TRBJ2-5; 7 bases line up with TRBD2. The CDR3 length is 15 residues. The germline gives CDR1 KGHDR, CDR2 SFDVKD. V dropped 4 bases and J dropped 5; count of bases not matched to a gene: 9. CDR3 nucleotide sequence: TGTGCCACCAGTGAAGGGGCGGGGGTGCGGGAGACCCAGTACTTC. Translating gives CATSEGAGVRETQYF.

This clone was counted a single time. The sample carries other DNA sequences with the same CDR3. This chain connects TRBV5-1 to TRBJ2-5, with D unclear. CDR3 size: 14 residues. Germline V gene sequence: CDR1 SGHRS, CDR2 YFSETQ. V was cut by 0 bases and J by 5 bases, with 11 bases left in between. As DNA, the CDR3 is TGCGCCAGCAGCTTGGTCGGTGCCGAGGAGACCCAGTACTTC. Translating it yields CASSLVGAEETQYF.

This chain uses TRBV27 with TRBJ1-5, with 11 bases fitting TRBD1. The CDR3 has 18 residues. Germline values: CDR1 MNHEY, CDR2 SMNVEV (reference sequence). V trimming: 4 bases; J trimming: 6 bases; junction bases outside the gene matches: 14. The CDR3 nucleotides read TGTGCCAGCAGTTCGACGGGACAGGGGGTGCGCGACGGTCAGCCCCAGCATTTT. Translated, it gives CASSSTGQGVRDGQPQHF.

The CDR3 loop is CASSPQLNTGELFF. CDR3 coding DNA: TGTGCCAGCTCACCACAACTGAACACCGGGGAGCTGTTTTTT. This chain joins TRBV18 and TRBJ2-2; D gene uncertain. There are 14 residues in the CDR3. Between the trimmed V and J ends, which lost 1 base and 1 base, there was a span of 4 bases. Germline loops: CDR1 KGHSH, CDR2 LQKENI.

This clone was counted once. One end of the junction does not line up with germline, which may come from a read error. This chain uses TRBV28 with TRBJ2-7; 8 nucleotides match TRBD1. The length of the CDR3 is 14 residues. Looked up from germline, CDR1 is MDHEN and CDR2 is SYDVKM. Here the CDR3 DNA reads TGTGCCAGCAGTTCGATACCAGACAGGGGCCCGATCCGGTTC. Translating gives CASSSIPDRGPIRF. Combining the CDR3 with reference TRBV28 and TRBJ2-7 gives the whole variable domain DVKVTQSSRYLVKRTGEKVFLECVQDMDHENMFWYRQDPGLGLRLIYFSYDVKMKEKGDIPEGYSVSREKKERFSLILESASTNQTSMYLCASSSIPDRGPIRFGPGTRLTVT.

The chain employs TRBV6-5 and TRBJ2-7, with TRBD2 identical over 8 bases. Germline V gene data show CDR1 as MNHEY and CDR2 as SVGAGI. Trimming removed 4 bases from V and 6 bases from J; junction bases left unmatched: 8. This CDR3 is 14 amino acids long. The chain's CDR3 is CASSLDGGASEQYF. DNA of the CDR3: TGTGCCAGCAGTTTAGACGGGGGGGCCTCCGAGCAGTACTTC.